The T cell receptor (beta chain) described here comes from a study of CD8+CD57+ T cells in acquired aplastic anemia. Across the study: Sorted CD4+ and CD8+ cells yielded 3 to 3.5 ug of DNA on average. Study conclusions and caveats: Patients did not significantly differ from controls in CD8+ Simpson's diversity.

Trimming shortened V by 1 base and J by 6 bases, and 9 bases separated the two germline ends. This CDR3 is built from 12 residues. Germline V lookup: CDR1 SQVTM, CDR2 ANQGSEA. This clonotype has at least ten counts. Its antigen is undetermined. The patients chosen for sequencing had shown expansion of CD8+CD57+ cells (detected by flow cytometry). In all patients, the disease was severe acquired aplastic anemia. Template material for TCR beta VDJ and CDR3 profiling consisted of genomic DNA. In TCRdb, the reads were re-called with MiXCR into one record per CDR3 protein. The sample lists 450,000 to 550,000 distinct CDR3 sequences, approximately 32% seen once, with under 0.95% in the top ten.

The sample taken for sequencing was sorted CD4+, CD8+, or CD8+CD57+ T cells (not recorded which) from PBMCs. The origin of this receptor is a human donor with aplastic anemia. The chain is built from TRBV29-1 and TRBJ1-1; the D gene is possibly TRBD1 (6 bases). The CDR3 loop is CSVEGPGAEAFF. In DNA form, the CDR3 reads TGCAGCGTTGAAGGGCCAGGGGCTGAAGCTTTCTTT.